This T cell receptor (beta chain) appears in the sequencing data of a study of blood T cell repertoires in COVID-19. On the study more broadly: The United States, Italy and Spain supplied acute and convalescent COVID-19 samples. The analysed material was cDNA or gDNA that came from T cells, B-cell-depleted T cells, or PBMCs.

This clone was detected once. Germline values: CDR1 SEHNR, CDR2 FQNEAQ (reference sequence). The CDR3 has 15 amino acids. V was clipped by 5 bases and J by 4 bases; unmatched bases: 6. In the study's own analysis: Scientists estimated how many nucleated cells there were by amplifying reference gene primers. Clones were read by immunoSEQ multiplex PCR, and TCRdb kept only the in-frame ones, dropping some. V and J calls plus clone size are reproduced from that table; the DNA served to infer D and trimming. The profile shows tens of thousands of clones, around 80% of them singletons. The rearrangement joins TRBV7-9 to TRBJ2-1; 9 positions agree with TRBD1. This sequence originates from a woman older than 75 with active or convalescent COVID-19. Sequencing was performed on peripheral blood. CDR3 sequence: CASSTGTGLYNEQFF. CDR3 sequence (DNA): TGTGCCAGCAGCACCGGGACAGGGTTGTACAATGAGCAGTTCTTC.